Presented here are 8 T cell receptor beta chains from one specimen sequenced in a study of T cell clusters in autoimmune cytopenias. Multiplex touch-down PCR amplified TRB using TRB-A and TRB-B pools in one tube. TCRdb reprocessed the multiplex PCR reads and stores each CDR3 protein as one record, lacking DNA. The repertoire table contains 6,500 to 8,500 distinct CDR3 sequences. TRB amplification used approximately 270 ng of peripheral blood genomic DNA. Sequences were obtained from peripheral blood. The receptors shown here come from a human donor with an autoimmune cytopenia or autoimmune hepatitis (not recorded which).

This CDR3 reads CATSREGQFNEKLFF. The chain recombines TRBV15 with TRBJ1-4; TCRdb's assignment of TRBD1 cannot be checked, as there is no DNA. The CDR3 sequence is 15 residues long. Germline V gives CDR1 LNHNV, CDR2 YYDKDF (reference sequence).

The chain uses TRBV7-9 and TRBJ2-1; TCRdb selects TRBD2, and the lack of DNA leaves this call unchecked. This CDR3 has 17 amino acids. Germline V CDR1 and CDR2: SEHNR, FQNEAQ (reference sequence). The chain's CDR3 is CASSPRLAGPLYNEQFF.

The chain recombines TRBV6-1 with TRBJ1-1; with no DNA, the TCRdb D assignment of TRBD1 cannot be verified. Germline CDR1 is MNHNS and CDR2 is SASEGT. This CDR3 comprises 17 residues. The CDR3 here is CASSEYRQGRANTEAFF.

The rearrangement links TRBV20-1 to TRBJ1-3; TCRdb's D call of TRBD1 is untestable without DNA. The CDR3 runs to 14 residues. Germline V gives CDR1 DFQATT, CDR2 SNEGSKA (reference sequence). The CDR3 sequence: CSASRADSGKTIYF.

V usage is TRBV6-1 and J usage is TRBJ2-1; lacking DNA, the TRBD2 call made by TCRdb goes unchecked. Germline V gene data show CDR1 as MNHNS and CDR2 as SASEGT. The CDR3 is 15 residues long. This CDR3 reads CASSEISGAYNEQFF.

V is TRBV27 and J is TRBJ2-1; TCRdb selects TRBD1, and the lack of DNA leaves this call unchecked. This CDR3 contains 13 residues. Germline CDR1 reads MNHEY; CDR2 reads SMNVEV (reference sequence). This CDR3 is CASRKGGYNEQFF.

This chain joins TRBV27 and TRBJ1-6. CDR1 is MNHEY, CDR2 SMNVEV, per germline (reference sequence). This CDR3 is 13 amino acids long. The chain's CDR3 is CASSFYFGSPLHF.

The chain uses TRBV6-4 and TRBJ2-2. The CDR3 sequence is 13 residues long. Germline V CDR1 and CDR2: MRHNA, SNTAGT. This CDR3 is CASRARSTGELFF.